The present T cell receptor (beta chain) was sequenced within a study of T-cell reconstitution after alpha-beta-depleted transplantation in children. Construction of the TCRbeta library involved unique molecular identifiers. TCRdb recomputed calls from the PCR reads with MiXCR, one row per CDR3 protein. The sample lists some 500,000 distinct CDR3 sequences, around a third occurring once. The CDR3 length is 16 residues. Losses at the gene ends were 6 bases for V and 5 bases for J; bases not matched to a gene: 10. The rearrangement uses TRBV12-3 or TRBV12-4 and TRBJ2-5; 12 bases agree with TRBD2. The sequencing used PBMCs from the stem cell graft donor, collected from the stem cell graft. The clonotype comes from a human donor who donated a stem cell graft to a child with aplastic anemia. The DNA of the CDR3 is TGTGCCAGCAGCCGGGGGGCTAGCGGGAGGGATGAGACCCAGTACTTC. Translating it yields CASSRGASGRDETQYF.